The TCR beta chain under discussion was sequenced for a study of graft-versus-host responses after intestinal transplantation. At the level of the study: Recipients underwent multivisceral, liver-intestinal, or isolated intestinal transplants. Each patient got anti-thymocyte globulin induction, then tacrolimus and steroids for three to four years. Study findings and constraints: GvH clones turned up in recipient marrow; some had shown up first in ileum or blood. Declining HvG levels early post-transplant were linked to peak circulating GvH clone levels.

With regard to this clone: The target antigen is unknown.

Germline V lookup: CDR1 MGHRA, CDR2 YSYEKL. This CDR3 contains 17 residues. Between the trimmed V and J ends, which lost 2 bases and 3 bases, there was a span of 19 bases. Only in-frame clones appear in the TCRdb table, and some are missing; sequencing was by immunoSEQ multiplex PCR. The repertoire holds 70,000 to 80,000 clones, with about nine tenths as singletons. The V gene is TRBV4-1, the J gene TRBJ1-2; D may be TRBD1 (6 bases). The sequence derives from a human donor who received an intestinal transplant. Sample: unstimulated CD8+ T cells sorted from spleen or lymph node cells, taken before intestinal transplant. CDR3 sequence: CASSQFNFGAGDYGYTF. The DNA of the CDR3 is TGCGCCAGCAGCCAATTCAATTTCGGGGCAGGGGACTATGGCTACACCTTC.